This T cell receptor beta chain was sequenced during a study of OX40 agonist ivuxolimab in advanced cancers. Broader study findings: Normalized T-cell clonal expansion was also low in a subset of nonresponders.

Germline trimming cut 5 bases from V and 2 bases from J; bases unmatched to any gene: 5. The CDR3 length is 14 residues. CDR1 and CDR2 from the germline V gene are LNHDA and SQIVND (reference sequence). Comment on this clone: The antigen is not known.

The table came from immunoSEQ multiplex PCR; TCRdb's copy has only in-frame clones and leaves some out. The sample lists around 11,000 clones; over 70% were seen once. This receptor was obtained from an adult with an advanced solid tumor such as melanoma, head and neck, liver or kidney cancer. This chain uses TRBV19 with TRBJ2-7, with 8 nucleotides matching TRBD2. The sequenced sample was CD4+ or CD8+ T cells sorted from blood, obtained in a trial of the OX40 agonist ivuxolimab. The DNA of the CDR3 is TGTGCCAGTAGTTTTAGCGGGACCACCTACGAGCAGTACTTC. Its translation: CASSFSGTTYEQYF.